This TCR beta chain was profiled in a study of CD8+ T cells in alopecia areata. Germline trimming cut 1 base from V and 7 bases from J; bases unmatched to any gene: 0. Germline CDR1 reads LGHNA; CDR2 reads YNFKEQ. This CDR3 has 13 amino acids. Study findings and constraints: Resident alphabeta T cells of normal skin are also sequenced in scalp samples.

Regarding this clone: The antigen remains unidentified.

Peripheral blood and lesional scalp punch biopsies were taken from alopecia areata patients. Isolation of CD4+ and CD8+ T cells from PBMCs was achieved by sorting. Once RNA had been extracted, it was reverse transcribed into cDNA to act as the sequencing template. This table comes from immunoSEQ multiplex PCR, and its TCRdb copy is limited to in-frame clones, with some not included. The table includes about 200,000 clones, around 62% detected once. The TCR comes from a human donor with alopecia areata. The source material was CD4+ T cells sorted from blood, sampled at week 0. The chain couples TRBV4-2 to TRBJ1-2; 10 bases fit TRBD1. CDR3 coding DNA: TGTGCCAGCAGCCAAGGGACAGGGGGTGGCTACACCTTC. Translation gives CASSQGTGGGYTF.